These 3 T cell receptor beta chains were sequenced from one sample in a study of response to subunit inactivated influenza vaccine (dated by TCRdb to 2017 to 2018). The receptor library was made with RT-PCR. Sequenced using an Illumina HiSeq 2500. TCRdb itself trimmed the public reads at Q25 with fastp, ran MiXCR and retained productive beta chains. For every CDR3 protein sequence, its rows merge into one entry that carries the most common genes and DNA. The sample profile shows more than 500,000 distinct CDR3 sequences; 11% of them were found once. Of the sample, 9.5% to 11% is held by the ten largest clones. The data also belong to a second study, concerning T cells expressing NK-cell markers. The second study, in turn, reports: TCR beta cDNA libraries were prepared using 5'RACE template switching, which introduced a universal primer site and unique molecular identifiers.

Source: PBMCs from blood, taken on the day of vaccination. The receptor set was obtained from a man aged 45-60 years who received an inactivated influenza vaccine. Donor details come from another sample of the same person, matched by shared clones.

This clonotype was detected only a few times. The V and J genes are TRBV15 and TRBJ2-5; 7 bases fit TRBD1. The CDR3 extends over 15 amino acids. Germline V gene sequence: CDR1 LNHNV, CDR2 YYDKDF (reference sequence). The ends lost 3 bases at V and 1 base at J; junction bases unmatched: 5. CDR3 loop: CATSSLTGSQETQYF. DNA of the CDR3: TGTGCCACCAGCAGCCTGACAGGGAGCCAAGAGACCCAGTACTTC.

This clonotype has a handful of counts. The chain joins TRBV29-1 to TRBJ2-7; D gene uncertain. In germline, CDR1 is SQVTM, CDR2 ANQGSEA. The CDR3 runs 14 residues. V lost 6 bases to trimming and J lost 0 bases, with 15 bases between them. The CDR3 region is CSVSNMDSSYEQYF. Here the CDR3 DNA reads TGCAGCGTATCCAACATGGATAGCTCCTACGAGCAGTACTTC.

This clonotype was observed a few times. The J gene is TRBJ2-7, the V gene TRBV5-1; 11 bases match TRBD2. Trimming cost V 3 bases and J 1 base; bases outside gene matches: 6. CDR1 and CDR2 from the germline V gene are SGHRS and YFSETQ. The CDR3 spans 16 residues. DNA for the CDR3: TGCGCCAGCAGCTATGGGACTAGCGGTCTATCCTACGAGCAGTACTTC. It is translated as CASSYGTSGLSYEQYF.